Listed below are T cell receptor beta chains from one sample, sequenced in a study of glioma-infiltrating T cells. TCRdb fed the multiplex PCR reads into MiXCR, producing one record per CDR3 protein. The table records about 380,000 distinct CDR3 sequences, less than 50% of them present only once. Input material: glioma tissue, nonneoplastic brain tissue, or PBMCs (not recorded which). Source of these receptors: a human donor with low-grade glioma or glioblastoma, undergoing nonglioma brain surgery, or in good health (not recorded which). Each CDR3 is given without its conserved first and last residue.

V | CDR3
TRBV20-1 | SATRQGGSTEAF
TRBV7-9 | ASSSPPVGHFNTDTQY
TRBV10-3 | AISESPRGAWNTEAF
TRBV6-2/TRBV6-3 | ASSAGTYEQY
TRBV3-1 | ASSQNEDTQY
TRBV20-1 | GARGKLAAYNEQF
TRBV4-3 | ASSQVDYPYNEQF
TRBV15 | ATEGTGVNQPQH
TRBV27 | ASSLSSGLDQPQH
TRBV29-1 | SVEGSGGTEAF
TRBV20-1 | SATLGGTDTQY
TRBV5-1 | ASSLTGGASYGYT
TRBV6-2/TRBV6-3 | ASSPYSNQPQH
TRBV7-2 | ASSHRLAGTETQY
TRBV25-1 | ASSEGIGGQTYEQY
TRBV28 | ASSFGSGYGYT
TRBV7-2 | ASSPWTIPQY
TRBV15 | ATSSYTGELF
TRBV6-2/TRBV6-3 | ASSRLGTGTDTQY
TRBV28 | ASSLQGHNYGYT
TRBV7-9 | ASSLWTSGEQY
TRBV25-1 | AGSGSGGDEQY
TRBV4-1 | ASSPGGSLQY
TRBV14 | ASSLTMRFSGSNSETQY
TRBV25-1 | ASSDGLLQVQY
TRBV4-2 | ASSRDSRVTGNNSPLH
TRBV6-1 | ATRWRGGGTWDEQY
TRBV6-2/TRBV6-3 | AISVSHNEQF
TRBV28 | ASSFLSGMVRQY
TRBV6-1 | ASRAGQTYNEQF
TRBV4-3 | ASSQARTPSAFISYEQY
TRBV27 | ASRFHSSTSYSNEQF
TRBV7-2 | ASSRGQGGYGYT
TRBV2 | ASSRERGSDQPQH
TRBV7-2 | ASSLVGTAEAF
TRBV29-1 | SVVIGTSRGTEAF
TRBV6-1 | ASSGTIHTDTQY
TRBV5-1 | ASSLLRRINSPLH
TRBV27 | ASNQTGAGDTQY
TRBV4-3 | ASSQDREVGNQPQH
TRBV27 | ASRPLLAGERHEQY
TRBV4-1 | ASSQEGKSGYGNEQF
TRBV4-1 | ASSHVTSKSINEQF
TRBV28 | ASTQGFGYT
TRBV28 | ASSSEAMGGYT
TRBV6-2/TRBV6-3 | ASTDHSYEQY
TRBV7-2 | ASSFGSGQETQY
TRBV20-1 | SAKREGPISYEQY
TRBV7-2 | ASSPVVGPSGNTIY